This TCR beta chain was recorded in a study of shared clonotypes between healthy human individuals. This clone came up a few times. Its antigen is unidentified. Whole-study findings and limits: With a handful of donors compared, 4% to 5% of naive CD4 clonotypes were shared.

V lost 5 bases and J 3 bases, leaving 10 bases between the germline ends. Germline V gene sequence: CDR1 LNHDA, CDR2 SQIVND (reference sequence). CDR3 length equals 13 residues. Terminally differentiated effector memory CD45RA+ cells were left out of the naive CD8 fraction, which was CD45RO-negative and positively selected for CCR7. Generated by immunoSEQ multiplex PCR, the TCRdb table keeps only in-frame clones and is missing some. Of hundreds of thousands of clones listed, around 95% are singletons. The chain carries TRBV19 and TRBJ1-1; D ambiguous. The sequence derives from a woman aged 25 to 45 in good health. Sequencing was carried out using naive CD8+ T cells sorted from blood. The CDR3 is CASSPHEDTEAFF. The DNA for the CDR3 is TGTGCCAGTAGTCCACACGAAGACACTGAAGCTTTCTTT.